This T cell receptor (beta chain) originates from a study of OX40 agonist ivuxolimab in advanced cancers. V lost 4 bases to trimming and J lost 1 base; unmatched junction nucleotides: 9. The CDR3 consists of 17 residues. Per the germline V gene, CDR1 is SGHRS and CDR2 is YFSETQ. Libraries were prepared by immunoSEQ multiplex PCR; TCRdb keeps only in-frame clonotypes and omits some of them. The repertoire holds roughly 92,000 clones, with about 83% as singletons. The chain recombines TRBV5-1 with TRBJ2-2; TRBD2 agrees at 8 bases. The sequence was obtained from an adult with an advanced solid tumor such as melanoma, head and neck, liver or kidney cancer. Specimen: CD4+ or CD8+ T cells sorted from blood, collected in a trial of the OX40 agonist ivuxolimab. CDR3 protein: CASSAGAGGRNTGELFF. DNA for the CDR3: TGCGCCAGCAGCGCCGGGGCGGGAGGTCGGAACACCGGGGAGCTGTTTTTT.